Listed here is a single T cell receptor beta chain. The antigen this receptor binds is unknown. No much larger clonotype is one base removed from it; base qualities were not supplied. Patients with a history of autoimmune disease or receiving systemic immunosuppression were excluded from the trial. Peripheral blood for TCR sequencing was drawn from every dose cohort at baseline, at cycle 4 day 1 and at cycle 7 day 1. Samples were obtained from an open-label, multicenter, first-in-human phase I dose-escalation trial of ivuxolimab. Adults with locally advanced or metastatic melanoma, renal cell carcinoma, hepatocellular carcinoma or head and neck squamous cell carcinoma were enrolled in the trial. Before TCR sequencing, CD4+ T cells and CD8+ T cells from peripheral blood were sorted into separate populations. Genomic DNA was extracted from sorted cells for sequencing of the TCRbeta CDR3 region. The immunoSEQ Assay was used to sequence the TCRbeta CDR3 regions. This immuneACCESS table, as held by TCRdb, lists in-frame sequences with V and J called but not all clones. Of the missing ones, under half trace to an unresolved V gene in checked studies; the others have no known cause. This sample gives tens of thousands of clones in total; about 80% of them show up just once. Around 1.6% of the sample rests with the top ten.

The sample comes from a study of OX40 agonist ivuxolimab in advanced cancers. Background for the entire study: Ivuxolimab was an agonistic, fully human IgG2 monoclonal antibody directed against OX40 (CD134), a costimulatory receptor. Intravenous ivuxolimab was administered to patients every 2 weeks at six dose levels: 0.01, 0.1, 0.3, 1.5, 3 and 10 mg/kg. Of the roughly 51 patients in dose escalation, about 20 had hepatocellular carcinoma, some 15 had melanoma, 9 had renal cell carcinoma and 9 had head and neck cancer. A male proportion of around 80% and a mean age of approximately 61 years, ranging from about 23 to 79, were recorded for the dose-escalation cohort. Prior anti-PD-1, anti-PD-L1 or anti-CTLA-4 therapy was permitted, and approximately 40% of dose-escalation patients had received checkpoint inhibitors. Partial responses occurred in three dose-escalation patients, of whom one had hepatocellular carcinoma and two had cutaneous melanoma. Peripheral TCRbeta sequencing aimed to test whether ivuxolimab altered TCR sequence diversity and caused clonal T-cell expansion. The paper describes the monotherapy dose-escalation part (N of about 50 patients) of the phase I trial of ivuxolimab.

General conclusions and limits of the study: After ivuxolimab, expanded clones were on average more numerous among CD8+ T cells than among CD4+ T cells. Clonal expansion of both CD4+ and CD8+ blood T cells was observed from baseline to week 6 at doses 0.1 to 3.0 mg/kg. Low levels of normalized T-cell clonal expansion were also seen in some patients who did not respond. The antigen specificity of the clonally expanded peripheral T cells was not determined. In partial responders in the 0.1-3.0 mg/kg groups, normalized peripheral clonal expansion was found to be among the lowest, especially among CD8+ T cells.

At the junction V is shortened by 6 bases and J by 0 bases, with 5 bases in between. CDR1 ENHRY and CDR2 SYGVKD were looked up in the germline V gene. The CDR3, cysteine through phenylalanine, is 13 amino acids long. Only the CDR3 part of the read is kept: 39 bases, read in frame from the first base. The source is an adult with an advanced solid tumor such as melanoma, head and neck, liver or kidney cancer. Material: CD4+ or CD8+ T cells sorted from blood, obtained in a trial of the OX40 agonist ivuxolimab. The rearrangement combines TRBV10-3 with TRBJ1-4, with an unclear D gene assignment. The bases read TGTGCCATCAGACTTTCAACTAATGAAAAACTGTTTTTT. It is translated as CAIRLSTNEKLFF.